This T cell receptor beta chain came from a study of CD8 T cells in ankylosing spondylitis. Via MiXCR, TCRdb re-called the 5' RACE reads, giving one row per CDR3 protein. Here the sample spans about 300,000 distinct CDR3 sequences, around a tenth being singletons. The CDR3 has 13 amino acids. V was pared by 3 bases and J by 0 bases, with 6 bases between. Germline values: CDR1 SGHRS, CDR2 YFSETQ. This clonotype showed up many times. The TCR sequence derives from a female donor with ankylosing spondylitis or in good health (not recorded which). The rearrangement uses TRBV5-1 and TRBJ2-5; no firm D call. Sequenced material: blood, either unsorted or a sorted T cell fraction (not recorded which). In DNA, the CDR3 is TGCGCCAGCAGCTCCCCGTACCAAGAGACCCAGTACTTC. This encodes CASSSPYQETQYF.